The 4 T cell receptor beta chains presented below share a single source sample, sequenced in a study of blood T cells in healthy people across ages. A J-beta primer mix and a sample-barcoded 5' primer were used in a second PCR of roughly 7 to 12 cycles. TCRdb analysed the 5' RACE reads with MiXCR anew, one entry per CDR3 protein. Seen here are 650,000 to 700,000 distinct CDR3 sequences, about 34% observed once, and the top ten hold 15%. Sequencing was performed on blood. Every receptor here comes from a woman of 80 years or more in good health.

This clonotype has only one observation. This chain uses TRBV6-6 with TRBJ2-3; TRBD1 agrees at 8 bases. The trim removed 5 bases at V and 2 bases at J, leaving 3 bases unmatched. The CDR3 loop spans 14 amino acids. The germline gives CDR1 MNHNY, CDR2 SVGAGI (reference sequence). Here the CDR3 DNA reads TGTGCCAGCAGTAGGGGACAGGACACAGATACGCAGTATTTT. Translated, it gives CASSRGQDTDTQYF.

This clonotype has just a few counts. The chain links TRBV20-1 to TRBJ1-1; no reliable D call. This CDR3 spans 12 amino acids. V gave up 6 bases and J gave up 4 bases, with 12 bases separating them. Germline V gene lookup returns CDR1 DFQATT and CDR2 SNEGSKA (reference sequence). DNA of the CDR3: TGCAGTGCCAAAAGGTCGGTCACTGAAGCTTTCTTT. Translation: CSAKRSVTEAFF.

The chain couples TRBV30 to TRBJ2-1, with TRBD1 matching 10 bases. The germline gives CDR1 GTSNPN, CDR2 SVGIG (reference sequence). The CDR3 loop spans 15 amino acids. V shed 2 bases and J 6 bases; nucleotides not matched to a gene: 7. The CDR3 region is CAWSSRQGASNEQFF. In DNA, the CDR3 is TGTGCCTGGAGTTCTCGACAGGGGGCTAGCAATGAGCAGTTCTTC.

This clonotype was observed many times. This chain links TRBV20-1 with TRBJ2-5; weak D call: TRBD2 (6 bases). The DNA end is more similar to TRBJ2-7, so the J call may be wrong. Germline-derived CDR1 and CDR2 are DFQATT and SNEGSKA (reference sequence). The CDR3 extends over 13 amino acids. CDR3 sequence reads: CSARGLRIGEQYF. The CDR3 nucleotides are TGCAGTGCTAGGGGACTGAGGATCGGCGAGCAGTACTTC.